The subject of this entry is one T cell receptor beta chain. CDR1 and CDR2 from the germline V gene are SGHRS and YFSETQ. There are 11 residues in the CDR3. The germline V and J ends were trimmed by 6 bases and 0 bases, with 3 bases remaining between them. TCRdb's copy holds only in-frame clones and misses some; the assay was immunoSEQ multiplex PCR. The profile shows 15,000 or so clones, about 80% of them singletons. This specimen comes from a study of T cell clonotyping in hematopoietic cell transplantation. This specimen consisted of PBMCs, obtained 100 days after allogeneic stem cell transplant. The receptor was derived from a female patient aged 40-50 years who had an allogeneic stem cell transplant from a related donor, so T cells may come from the graft donor. Some clones in this sample may be carry-over from other donors' samples. The chain employs TRBV5-1 and TRBJ1-1; D not resolved. The CDR3 reads CASTLNTEAFF. The CDR3 bases are TGCGCCAGCACGTTGAACACTGAAGCTTTCTTT.